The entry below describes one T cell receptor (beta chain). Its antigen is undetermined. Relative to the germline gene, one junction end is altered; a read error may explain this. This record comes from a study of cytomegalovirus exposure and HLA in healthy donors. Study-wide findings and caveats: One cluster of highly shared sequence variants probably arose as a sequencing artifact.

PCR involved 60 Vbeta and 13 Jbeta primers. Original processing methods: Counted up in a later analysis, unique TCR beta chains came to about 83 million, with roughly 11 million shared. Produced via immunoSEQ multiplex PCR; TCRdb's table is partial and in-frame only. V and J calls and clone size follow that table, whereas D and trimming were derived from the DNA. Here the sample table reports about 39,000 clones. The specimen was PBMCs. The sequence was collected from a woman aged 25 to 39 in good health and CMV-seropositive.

CDR3 DNA sequence: TGTGCCGGCAGCCGCCGGGGGCAAGAGACCCAGTACTTC. Its translation is CAGSRRGQETQYF. This rearrangement joins TRBV6-5 to TRBJ2-5, with a tentative D call TRBD2 (6 bases). Germline V gene sequence: CDR1 MNHEY, CDR2 SVGAGI. The CDR3 contains 13 residues.